The TCR beta chain described here comes from a study of graft-versus-host responses after intestinal transplantation. Study in general: As for transplant type, recipients had multivisceral, liver-intestinal, or isolated intestinal grafts.

Here immunoSEQ multiplex PCR was the method, and the copy in TCRdb shows in-frame clones only, minus some. In the table there are more than 100,000 clones, over 80% of which are singletons. Study outcomes and limitations: Recipient-marrow GvH clones were detected, some having first appeared in ileum or blood. Graft-donor T cell macrochimerism in patients accompanied high graft-versus-host to host-versus-graft clonal ratios in allografts.

This clone was seen once. Its specificity is unknown. This sequence was found in a human donor who received an intestinal transplant. The sample was unstimulated CD4+ T cells sorted from spleen or lymph node cells, taken before intestinal transplant.

CDR3 DNA sequence: TGCAGCGTTGCGCGTAGCGGGAGGACTACAGATACGCAGTATTTT. The encoded protein is CSVARSGRTTDTQYF. The chain recombines TRBV29-1 with TRBJ2-3, with 10 positions matching TRBD2. This CDR3 is built from 15 residues. CDR1 SQVTM and CDR2 ANQGSEA come from the germline V gene. V gave up 4 bases and J gave up 3 bases; unmatched junction bases: 7.